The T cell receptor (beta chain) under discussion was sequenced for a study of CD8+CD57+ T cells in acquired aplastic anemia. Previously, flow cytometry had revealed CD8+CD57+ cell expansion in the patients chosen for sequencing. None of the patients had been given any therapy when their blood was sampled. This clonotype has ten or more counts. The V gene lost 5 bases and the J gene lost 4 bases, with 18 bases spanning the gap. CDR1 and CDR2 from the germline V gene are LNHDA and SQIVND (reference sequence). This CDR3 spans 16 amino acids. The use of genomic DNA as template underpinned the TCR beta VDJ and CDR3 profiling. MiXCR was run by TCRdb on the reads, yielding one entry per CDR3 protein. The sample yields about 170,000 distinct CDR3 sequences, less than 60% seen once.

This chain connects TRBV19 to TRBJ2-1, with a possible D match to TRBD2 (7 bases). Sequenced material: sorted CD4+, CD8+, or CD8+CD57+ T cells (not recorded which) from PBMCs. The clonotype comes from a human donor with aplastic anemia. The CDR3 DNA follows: TGTGCCAGTAGTGACCCAAGTCGGGGGGCTTACAATGAGCAGTTCTTC. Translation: CASSDPSRGAYNEQFF.